Following are 32 T cell receptor beta chains from one sample sequenced in a study of T-cell memory formation after mild COVID-19. TCRdb fed the 5' RACE reads into MiXCR, producing one record per CDR3 protein. The sample lists hundreds of thousands of distinct CDR3 sequences; roughly 20% were seen once. Sample: PBMCs or a T cell subset sorted from them (not recorded which). These receptors originate from an adult woman who had mild COVID-19 (a few samples of this study predate the infection). Cell type and time point are not known.

The chain recombines TRBV5-1 with TRBJ1-6, with 7 positions matching TRBD1. V shed 0 bases, J shed 8 bases, and the junction held 5 bases outside the gene matches. CDR3 size: 15 residues. Germline V lookup: CDR1 SGHRS, CDR2 YFSETQ. The chain's CDR3 is CASSLGDRVDSPLHF. DNA of the CDR3: TGCGCCAGCAGCTTGGGGGACAGAGTAGATTCACCCCTCCACTTT.

This clonotype has more than one count but fewer than ten. This chain uses TRBV27 with TRBJ2-7; 8 bases align to TRBD1. Germline V lookup: CDR1 MNHEY, CDR2 SMNVEV (reference sequence). This CDR3 is 13 amino acids long. The J segment lost 7 bases and the V segment lost 6 bases, leaving 8 bases of the junction unmatched. The CDR3 is CASRNRGAGEQYF. The CDR3 DNA reads TGTGCCAGCAGGAACAGGGGGGCGGGAGAGCAGTACTTC.

This clonotype was seen repeatedly, ten times or more. The chain recombines TRBV5-1 with TRBJ1-1; possible D gene TRBD1, 5 bases. The V end lost 3 bases, the J end lost 1 base, and 10 bases lay between the germline ends. The germline V gene has CDR1 SGHRS and CDR2 YFSETQ. The CDR3 has 14 amino acids. CDR3 loop: CASSSAQGNTEAFF. The CDR3 DNA is TGCGCCAGCAGCTCGGCGCAGGGGAACACTGAAGCTTTCTTT.

The chain combines TRBV7-9 with TRBJ2-1; 11 bases match TRBD2. The germline gives CDR1 SEHNR, CDR2 FQNEAQ (reference sequence). With 4 bases clipped from V and 7 bases from J, the junction kept 15 bases outside the gene matches. This CDR3 spans 18 amino acids. The chain's CDR3 is CASSSQGLAEKVGNEQFF. The CDR3 DNA follows: TGTGCCAGCAGCTCACAGGGACTAGCGGAAAAGGTGGGGAATGAGCAGTTCTTC.

The V gene is TRBV12-3 or TRBV12-4, the J gene TRBJ2-1; D may be TRBD1 or TRBD2 (5 bases each). V was shortened by 2 bases and J by 7 bases, with 15 bases between the two germline ends. This CDR3 has 15 residues. The CDR3 region has the DNA TGTGCCAGCAGTTTATTTGGTGGGACCGGTAATGAGCAGTTCTTC. It translates to CASSLFGGTGNEQFF.

V gene TRBV5-1 combines with J gene TRBJ2-3; D is unresolved. Germline CDR1 and CDR2: SGHRS and YFSETQ. V was cut by 6 bases and J by 2 bases, with 10 bases left in between. The CDR3 loop spans 13 amino acids. The CDR3 DNA follows: TGCGCCAGCAACCCTGTCTCCACAGATACGCAGTATTTT. Translated: CASNPVSTDTQYF.

The rearrangement uses TRBV6-1 and TRBJ2-3; a possible D gene is TRBD2 (5 bases). The CDR3 consists of 13 residues. The V gene's germline CDR1 is MNHNS and CDR2 SASEGT. Trimming removed 5 bases from V and 7 bases from J, with 13 bases in between. The CDR3 nucleotides are TGTGCCAGCAGTCCGGAGGAGGTGAATACGCAGTATTTT. Translation: CASSPEEVNTQYF.

This clonotype came up a few times. The chain recombines TRBV18 with TRBJ2-1, with D maybe TRBD2 (7 bases). This CDR3 contains 17 residues. Trimming took 8 bases from V and 3 from J, leaving 23 bases between them. CDR1 is KGHSH and CDR2 is LQKENI in the germline V gene. CDR3 loop: CASATRGAGLNYNEQFF. The CDR3 bases are TGTGCCAGCGCGACCAGGGGAGCGGGATTGAACTACAATGAGCAGTTCTTC. Combining the CDR3 with reference TRBV18 and TRBJ2-1 gives the whole variable domain NAGVMQNPRHLVRRRGQEARLRCSPMKGHSHVYWYRQLPEEGLKFMVYLQKENIIDESGMPKERFSAEFPKEGPSILRIQQVVRGDSAAYFCASATRGAGLNYNEQFFGPGTRLTVL.

A few counts support this clonotype. The chain uses TRBV6-5 and TRBJ1-4; a possible D gene is TRBD1 (6 bases). Germline V lookup: CDR1 MNHEY, CDR2 SVGAGI. There are 18 residues in the CDR3. V lost 6 bases and J 4 bases, leaving 24 bases between the germline ends. The CDR3, as DNA: TGTGCCAGCAGCTTCACCGGCGCTGTGGGGGGGCATAATGAAAAACTGTTTTTT. It is translated as CASSFTGAVGGHNEKLFF.

This clonotype has only a few counts. This chain connects TRBV7-2 to TRBJ2-1; the match to TRBD2 covers 11 bases. CDR1 SGHTA and CDR2 FQGNSA come from the germline V gene. Unmatched junction bases numbered 14, after V lost 4 bases and J lost 9 bases. CDR3 length: 17 amino acids. The CDR3 sequence is CASSSSGLSGREGEQFF. CDR3 sequence (DNA): TGTGCCAGCAGCTCCAGCGGCCTTAGCGGGAGGGAAGGTGAGCAGTTCTTC.

This clonotype was observed a handful of times. The rearrangement joins TRBV27 to TRBJ2-2; D tentatively reads TRBD1 or TRBD2 (5 bases each). Germline-derived CDR1 and CDR2 are MNHEY and SMNVEV (reference sequence). V was trimmed by 6 bases and J by 6 bases, leaving 20 bases between them. CDR3 size: 16 residues. Here the CDR3 DNA reads TGTGCCAGCAGAGTCTCAGCGGCAGGGTGGTCCGGGGAGCTGTTTTTT. Protein sequence: CASRVSAAGWSGELFF.

This chain connects TRBV5-1 to TRBJ2-2; D call uncertain. V lost 5 bases and J 8 bases, leaving 10 bases between the germline ends. CDR3 length equals 12 residues. From germline, CDR1 is SGHRS and CDR2 YFSETQ. The CDR3 spells CASRLYEGELFF. CDR3 DNA sequence: TGCGCCAGCAGACTTTATGAGGGGGAGCTGTTTTTT.

The rearrangement uses TRBV5-1 and TRBJ1-2, with unresolved D. The CDR3 runs to 15 residues. The germline CDR1 and CDR2 sequences are SGHRS and YFSETQ. V lost 3 bases and J lost 0, with 12 bases in between. CDR3: CASSSGRRANYGYTF. Here the CDR3 DNA reads TGCGCCAGCAGCTCAGGACGGAGAGCTAACTATGGCTACACCTTC.

V and J are TRBV25-1 and TRBJ1-2, with 8 bases that match TRBD1. Per the germline V gene, CDR1 is MGHDK and CDR2 is SYGVNS. The J segment lost 3 bases and the V segment lost 1 base, leaving 7 bases of the junction unmatched. The CDR3 length is 16 residues. CDR3: CASSESGTGYDYGYTF. The CDR3 DNA is TGTGCCAGCAGTGAATCTGGGACAGGCTACGACTATGGCTACACCTTC.

This clonotype was counted at least ten times. At one end, the junction sequence differs from germline, possibly due to a read error. The chain recombines TRBV5-1 with TRBJ1-1; 11 bases are a match to TRBD1. There are 14 residues in the CDR3. Germline CDR1 is SGHRS and CDR2 is YFSETQ. CDR3: CASSLGQGGTEAFF. The CDR3 DNA sequence: TGTGCCAGCAGCTTGGGACAGGGGGGGACTGAAGCTTTCTTT.

The chain employs TRBV21-1 and TRBJ2-7; TRBD2, the D gene given by the table, was not confirmed from the DNA. TRBV21-1 is a pseudogene segment. The CDR3 is made up of 13 amino acids. The CDR3, as DNA: TGTGCCAGCAGCTCCGAGGGCGGGTACGAGCAGTACTTC. Translating gives CASSSEGGYEQYF.

This chain uses TRBV4-3 with TRBJ2-3; D possibly matches TRBD1 or TRBD2 (5 bases each). Per the germline V gene, CDR1 is LGHNA and CDR2 is YSLEER. The CDR3 has 16 residues. V shed 1 base and J shed 1 base, with 12 bases lying between them. The CDR3, as DNA: TGCGCCAGCAGCCAAGTAGTGGGGGAAGGCACAGATACGCAGTATTTT. Translated, it gives CASSQVVGEGTDTQYF.

The table lists this clonotype with a few counts. The chain recombines TRBV27 with TRBJ2-5; D perhaps matches TRBD1 (6 bases). The V gene lost 5 bases and the J gene lost 2 bases, with 15 bases spanning the gap. The germline V gene has CDR1 MNHEY and CDR2 SMNVEV (reference sequence). The CDR3 spans 15 residues. In DNA form, the CDR3 reads TGTGCCAGCAGTAGATACTCAGGGGTACAAGAGACCCAGTACTTC. This codes for CASSRYSGVQETQYF.

In this sample, this clonotype turned up a few times. The V and J genes are TRBV9 and TRBJ2-1; TRBD2 matches at 10 bases. Germline V gene data show CDR1 as SGDLS and CDR2 as YYNGEE. The CDR3 has 17 amino acids. J lost 8 bases, V lost 2 bases, and 13 bases had no gene match. The CDR3 DNA sequence: TGTGCCAGCAGCGTGGAACCAACTAGCGGGGTAAAGGATGAGCAGTTCTTC. Its translation is CASSVEPTSGVKDEQFF.

The chain uses TRBV6-2 or TRBV6-3 and TRBJ1-2; TRBD1 aligns across 9 bases. With 5 bases clipped from V and 10 bases from J, the junction kept 8 bases outside the gene matches. The CDR3 is 13 residues long. Germline values: CDR1 MNHEY, CDR2 SVGEGT. CDR3 nucleotide sequence: TGTGCCAGCAGTCAGCCGGGACAGGGTCACTACACCTTC. It encodes CASSQPGQGHYTF.

The chain combines TRBV20-1 with TRBJ2-7, with D possibly matching TRBD1 (6 bases). The CDR3 length is 14 residues. V was cut by 4 bases and J by 5 bases, with 18 bases left in between. The germline V gene encodes CDR1 DFQATT and CDR2 SNEGSKA (reference sequence). The DNA of the CDR3 is TGCAGTGCTACAAGGGACAACCCGCGACACGAGCAGTACTTC. This codes for CSATRDNPRHEQYF.

The rearrangement joins TRBV21-1 to TRBJ1-5; the D call of TRBD1 is as the table states it, not checked on the DNA. TRBV21-1 is termed a pseudogene. The CDR3 covers 15 residues. CDR3 nucleotide sequence: TGTGCCATCAGATTGTGGGACAGGGGTGACCAGCCCCAGCATTTT. The encoded protein is CAIRLWDRGDQPQHF.

The chain carries TRBV12-3 or TRBV12-4 and TRBJ2-1, with 8 bases matching TRBD1. The CDR3 contains 16 residues. J lost 6 bases, V lost 2 bases, and 9 bases had no gene match. The CDR3 is CASSLFQGAGVNEQFF. CDR3 DNA sequence: TGTGCCAGCAGTTTATTCCAGGGGGCTGGAGTCAATGAGCAGTTCTTC.

The chain couples TRBV5-1 to TRBJ2-2, with a tentative D call TRBD1 (5 bases). The CDR3 spans 14 residues. The ends were cut back, 0 bases at V and 8 bases at J, with 11 bases in the middle. The germline CDR1 and CDR2 sequences are SGHRS and YFSETQ. The DNA for the CDR3 is TGCGCCAGCAGCTTGGACAGGTCTCTGGGGGAGCTGTTTTTT. The encoded protein is CASSLDRSLGELFF.

The CDR3 DNA follows: TGTGCCAGCAGCGTAGGACAGAAGAATCAGCCCCAGCATTTT. Translating gives CASSVGQKNQPQHF. This chain connects TRBV9 to TRBJ1-5; the D gene is possibly TRBD1 (5 bases). This CDR3 spans 14 amino acids. CDR1 is SGDLS and CDR2 is YYNGEE in the germline V gene. V lost 0 bases and J lost 4, with 8 bases in between.

The sample holds a few counts of this clonotype. The chain carries TRBV4-3 and TRBJ2-5; 7 bases agree with TRBD1. V shed 3 bases and J 6 bases; nucleotides not matched to a gene: 7. CDR3 length equals 14 residues. Per the germline V gene, CDR1 is LGHNA and CDR2 is YSLEER. In DNA, the CDR3 is TGCGCCAGCAGCCACCTGACAGGGCAAAAGACCCAGTACTTC. Amino acid sequence: CASSHLTGQKTQYF.

The chain carries TRBV30 and TRBJ2-2; D possibly matches TRBD1 or TRBD2 (5 bases each). The CDR3 is 12 residues long. From germline, CDR1 is GTSNPN and CDR2 SVGIG (reference sequence). V was cut by 8 bases and J by 5 bases, with 12 bases left in between. CDR3 sequence (DNA): TGTGCCGGACGAGGGGATACCGGGGAGCTGTTTTTT. Translating it yields CAGRGDTGELFF.

The CDR3 loop is CASSPPTRVGTDTQYF. The CDR3 bases are TGTGCCAGCAGCCCGCCAACTAGAGTCGGCACAGATACGCAGTATTTT. The chain links TRBV14 to TRBJ2-3; D is perhaps TRBD2 (5 bases). CDR1 and CDR2 from the germline V gene are SGHDN and FVKESK. The CDR3 runs to 16 residues. Trimming removed 4 bases from V and 1 base from J, with 15 bases in between.

The chain employs TRBV5-8 and TRBJ2-7, with TRBD2 identical over 11 bases. This CDR3 has 15 residues. V shed 0 bases and J 6 bases; nucleotides not matched to a gene: 5. Germline V CDR1 and CDR2: SGHTS, YDEGEE. In DNA, the CDR3 is TGTGCCAGCAGCTTGGTGACTAGCGGGATTCTCGAGCAGTACTTC. Translating it yields CASSLVTSGILEQYF.

In its sample, this clonotype was seen a few times. This sequence joins TRBV18 and TRBJ1-1; D perhaps matches TRBD1 (6 bases). Per the germline V gene, CDR1 is KGHSH and CDR2 is LQKENI. This CDR3 comprises 13 residues. The V end lost 5 bases, the J end lost 4 bases, and 11 bases lay between the germline ends. DNA for the CDR3: TGTGCCAGCTCAGGGGGGCTGAGCACTGAAGCTTTCTTT. Amino acid sequence: CASSGGLSTEAFF.

This clonotype has at least ten counts. The V call is TRBV18, the J call TRBJ2-3; tentative D call: TRBD2 (7 bases). This CDR3 has 16 residues. V dropped 3 bases and J dropped 2 bases, with 15 bases sitting between them. The germline gives CDR1 KGHSH, CDR2 LQKENI. The CDR3 nucleotides are TGTGCCAGCTCACCGGTCGCGGGGGCCAACACAGATACGCAGTATTTT. This translates into CASSPVAGANTDTQYF.

The chain uses TRBV14 and TRBJ2-7; tentatively, D is TRBD2 (6 bases). V shed 2 bases and J shed 0 bases, with 20 bases lying between them. There are 18 residues in the CDR3. CDR1 is SGHDN, CDR2 FVKESK, per germline. CDR3 residues: CASSQNQLERVPSYEQYF. The DNA of the CDR3 is TGTGCCAGCAGCCAAAATCAGCTGGAGCGGGTACCCTCCTACGAGCAGTACTTC.